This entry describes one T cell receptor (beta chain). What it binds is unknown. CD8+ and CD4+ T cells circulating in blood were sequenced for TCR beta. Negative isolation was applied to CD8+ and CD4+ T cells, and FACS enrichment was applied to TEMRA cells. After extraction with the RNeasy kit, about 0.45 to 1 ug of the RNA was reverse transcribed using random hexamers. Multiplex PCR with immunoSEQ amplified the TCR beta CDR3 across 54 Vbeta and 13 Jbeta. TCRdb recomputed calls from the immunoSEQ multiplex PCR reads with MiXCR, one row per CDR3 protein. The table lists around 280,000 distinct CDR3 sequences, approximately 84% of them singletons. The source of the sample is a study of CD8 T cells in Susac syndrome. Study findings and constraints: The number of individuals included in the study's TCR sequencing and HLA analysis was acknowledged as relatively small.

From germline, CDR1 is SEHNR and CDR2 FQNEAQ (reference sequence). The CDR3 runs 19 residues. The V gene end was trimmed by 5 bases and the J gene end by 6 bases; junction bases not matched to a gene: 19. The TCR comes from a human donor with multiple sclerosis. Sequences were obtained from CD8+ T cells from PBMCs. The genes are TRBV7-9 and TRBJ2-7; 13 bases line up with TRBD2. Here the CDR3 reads CASSPPGGLAGFPPGEQYF. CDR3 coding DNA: TGTGCCAGCAGCCCTCCGGGGGGACTAGCGGGGTTCCCACCGGGCGAGCAGTACTTC.